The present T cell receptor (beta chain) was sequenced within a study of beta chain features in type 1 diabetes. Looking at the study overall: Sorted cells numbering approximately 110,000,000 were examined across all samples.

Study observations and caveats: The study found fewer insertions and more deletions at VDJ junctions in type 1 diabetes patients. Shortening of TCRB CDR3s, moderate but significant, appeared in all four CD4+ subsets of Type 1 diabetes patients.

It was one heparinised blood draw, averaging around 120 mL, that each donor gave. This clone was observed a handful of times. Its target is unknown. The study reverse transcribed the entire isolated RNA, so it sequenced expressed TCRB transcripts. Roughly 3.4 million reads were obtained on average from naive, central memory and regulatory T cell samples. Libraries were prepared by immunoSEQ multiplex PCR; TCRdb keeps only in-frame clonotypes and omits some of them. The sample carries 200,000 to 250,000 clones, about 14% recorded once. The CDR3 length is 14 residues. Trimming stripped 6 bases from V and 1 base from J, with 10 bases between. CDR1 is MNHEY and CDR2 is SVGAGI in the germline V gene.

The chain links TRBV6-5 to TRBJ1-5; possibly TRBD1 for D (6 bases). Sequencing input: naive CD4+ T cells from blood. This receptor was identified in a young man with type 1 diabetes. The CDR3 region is CASRSGGSNQPQHF. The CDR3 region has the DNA TGTGCCAGCAGATCGGGGGGCAGCAATCAGCCCCAGCATTTT.